The 17 T cell receptor beta chains reported below all come from one sample, sequenced in a study of long-term antiretroviral therapy in people with HIV. Researchers report immunoSEQ v3.0 was run at survey level. Sequencing was performed with immunoSEQ multiplex PCR; in TCRdb, only in-frame clones are kept and a portion is missing. The sample lists roughly 30,000 clones; approximately 90% were seen once. Sequenced material: unsorted PBMCs, taken 1.8 years after starting antiretroviral therapy. Receptors were obtained from a woman aged 18 to 35 with HIV.

This chain links TRBV25-1 with TRBJ1-1; 8 nucleotides match TRBD1. Germline CDR1 is MGHDK and CDR2 is SYGVNS. The CDR3 totals 13 residues. V trimming: 2 bases; J trimming: 4 bases; junction bases outside the gene matches: 0. The CDR3 reads CASSETGGTEAFF. The CDR3 region has the DNA TGTGCCAGCAGTGAAACAGGGGGCACTGAAGCTTTCTTT.

V gene TRBV6-1 combines with J gene TRBJ2-7, with 7 bases fitting TRBD2. J was trimmed by 2 bases and V by 7 bases; bases with no gene match: 2. This CDR3 is 12 amino acids long. Germline V gives CDR1 MNHNS, CDR2 SASEGT. CDR3 amino acids: CASNGLAYEQYF. The CDR3 bases are TGTGCCAGCAATGGACTAGCCTACGAGCAGTACTTC.

This chain connects TRBV18 to TRBJ2-1; the match to TRBD2 covers 9 bases. The length of the CDR3 is 14 residues. With V trimmed by 6 bases and J by 5 bases, 5 bases remained unmatched. The germline V gene has CDR1 KGHSH and CDR2 LQKENI. Here the CDR3 DNA reads TGTGCCAGCTCCGTAGCGGGGGTTAACAATGAGCAGTTCTTC. This gives the protein CASSVAGVNNEQFF.

CDR3 amino acids: CASSYPGQSNREAFF. CDR3 coding DNA: TGTGCCAGCAGTTACCCGGGCCAGTCAAACCGAGAAGCTTTCTTT. The chain has TRBV6-5 and TRBJ1-1; D gene uncertain. This CDR3 has 15 amino acids. V was shortened by 2 bases and J by 8 bases, with 18 bases between the two germline ends. The germline CDR1 and CDR2 sequences are MNHEY and SVGAGI.

V usage is TRBV5-6 and J usage is TRBJ2-3, with D possibly TRBD1 on 6 matching bases. V gave up 3 bases and J gave up 2 bases, with 10 bases separating them. The CDR3 sequence is 14 residues long. Germline assignment: CDR1 SGHDT and CDR2 YYEEEE. In nucleotides, the CDR3 is TGTGCCAGCAGCTCACAGGGCCCCACAGATACGCAGTATTTT. Protein sequence: CASSSQGPTDTQYF.

This clone appeared once. CDR3 nucleotides: TGTGCCAGCAGTGAATATTGGACAGGGGTCGAACACTCTGGAAACACCATATATTTT. Translating gives CASSEYWTGVEHSGNTIYF. The chain has TRBV6-1 and TRBJ1-3, with 9 bases aligning to TRBD1. The V gene end was trimmed by 2 bases and the J gene end by 0 bases; junction bases not matched to a gene: 11. Germline assignment: CDR1 MNHNS and CDR2 SASEGT. The CDR3 has 19 residues.

V gene TRBV11-1 combines with J gene TRBJ2-5; either TRBD1 or TRBD2 may fit D (6 bases each). Looked up from germline, CDR1 is SGHAT and CDR2 is FQDESV (reference sequence). The CDR3 length is 15 residues. With 4 bases removed from V and 3 bases from J, the gap between germline ends came to 15 bases. CDR3 DNA sequence: TGTGCCAGCAGCTCGGGGGCAGGGGTTGAAGAGACCCAGTACTTC. Encoded protein: CASSSGAGVEETQYF.

As to this clone: At one end, the junction sequence differs from germline, possibly due to a read error. J is TRBJ1-5 and V is TRBV5-8; 7 nucleotides line up with TRBD1. Germline CDR1 and CDR2: SGHTS and YDEGEE. The CDR3 runs to 13 residues. CDR3 residues: CASSWDSSQPQHF. CDR3 DNA: TGTGCCAGCAGCTGGGACAGCAGTCAGCCCCAGCATTTT.

This rearrangement joins TRBV6-5 to TRBJ2-7, with 14 bases fitting TRBD2. CDR1 is MNHEY, CDR2 SVGAGI, per germline. The CDR3 sequence is 15 residues long. With V trimmed by 6 bases and J by 12 bases, 13 bases remained unmatched. The CDR3 DNA reads as TGTGCCAGCAGGCCAACCGGGACTAGCGGGAGTTTTGCGTACTTC. Residues: CASRPTGTSGSFAYF.

J is TRBJ2-2 and V is TRBV7-9; 7 bases align to TRBD2. The germline CDR1 and CDR2 sequences are SEHNR and FQNEAQ (reference sequence). The CDR3 has 16 amino acids. With 1 base clipped from V and 3 bases from J, the junction kept 5 bases outside the gene matches. The chain's CDR3 is CASSLGGGADTGELFF. The DNA of the CDR3 is TGTGCCAGCAGCTTAGGGGGGGGAGCGGACACCGGGGAGCTGTTTTTT.

The rearrangement joins TRBV7-2 to TRBJ2-2; perhaps TRBD1 as D (5 bases). Trimming took off 6 bases at V and 7 bases at J, with 15 bases between the two ends. The V gene's germline CDR1 is SGHTA and CDR2 FQGNSA. The CDR3 has 14 amino acids. For the CDR3, the DNA is TGTGCCAGCAGACCCCAGGGTTTGGGCGGGGAGCTGTTTTTT. Translation gives CASRPQGLGGELFF.

V gene TRBV7-9 combines with J gene TRBJ2-1; 9 positions agree with TRBD1. The CDR3 has 16 amino acids. CDR1 and CDR2 (germline): SEHNR, FQNEAQ (reference sequence). V was clipped by 5 bases and J by 7 bases; unmatched bases: 12. Here the CDR3 reads CASSPGVGQGWNEQFF. The CDR3 bases are TGTGCCAGCAGCCCCGGCGTGGGACAGGGATGGAATGAGCAGTTCTTC.

The count of this clone is one. J is TRBJ2-1 and V is TRBV5-1, with TRBD2 identical over 12 bases. Germline trimming cut 2 bases from V and 0 bases from J; bases unmatched to any gene: 9. The CDR3 length is 19 residues. Germline CDR1 is SGHRS and CDR2 is YFSETQ. The CDR3 sequence is CASSFDRTSGVPSYNEQFF. For the CDR3, the DNA is TGCGCCAGCAGCTTCGATAGGACTAGCGGGGTTCCCTCCTACAATGAGCAGTTCTTC.

CDR3 in amino acids: CASSVRGGNTIYF. The CDR3 DNA follows: TGTGCCAGCAGCGTGAGGGGTGGAAACACCATATATTTT. The chain recombines TRBV7-8 with TRBJ1-3; D is perhaps TRBD1 (5 bases). Germline CDR1 is SGHVS and CDR2 is FQNEAQ. The CDR3 is 13 residues long. V was clipped by 5 bases and J by 3 bases, with 8 bases between them.

CDR3 sequence: CASSLTLHNEQFF. The CDR3 region has the DNA TGTGCCAGCAGCTTAACGCTCCACAATGAGCAGTTCTTC. This chain connects TRBV7-3 to TRBJ2-1, with D unresolved. From germline, CDR1 is SGHTA and CDR2 FQGTGA. This CDR3 contains 13 residues. V was clipped by 0 bases and J by 5 bases, with 5 bases between them.

Here the CDR3 DNA reads TGCGCCAGCAGCCAAGCAGCCGGGGCTGAGCAGTTCTTC. It specifies CASSQAAGAEQFF. This chain connects TRBV4-3 to TRBJ2-1; D may be TRBD1 or TRBD2 (5 bases each). Trimming removed 1 base at V and 9 bases at J, with 10 bases between. From germline, CDR1 is LGHNA and CDR2 YSLEER. The CDR3 is 13 amino acids.

This chain connects TRBV5-1 to TRBJ2-1; 8 bases align to TRBD1. Per the germline V gene, CDR1 is SGHRS and CDR2 is YFSETQ. V shed 4 bases and J 8 bases; nucleotides not matched to a gene: 11. The CDR3 length is 15 residues. This CDR3 reads CASSQDRGGIYEQFF. The DNA of the CDR3 is TGCGCCAGCAGCCAAGACAGGGGTGGTATTTATGAGCAGTTCTTC.